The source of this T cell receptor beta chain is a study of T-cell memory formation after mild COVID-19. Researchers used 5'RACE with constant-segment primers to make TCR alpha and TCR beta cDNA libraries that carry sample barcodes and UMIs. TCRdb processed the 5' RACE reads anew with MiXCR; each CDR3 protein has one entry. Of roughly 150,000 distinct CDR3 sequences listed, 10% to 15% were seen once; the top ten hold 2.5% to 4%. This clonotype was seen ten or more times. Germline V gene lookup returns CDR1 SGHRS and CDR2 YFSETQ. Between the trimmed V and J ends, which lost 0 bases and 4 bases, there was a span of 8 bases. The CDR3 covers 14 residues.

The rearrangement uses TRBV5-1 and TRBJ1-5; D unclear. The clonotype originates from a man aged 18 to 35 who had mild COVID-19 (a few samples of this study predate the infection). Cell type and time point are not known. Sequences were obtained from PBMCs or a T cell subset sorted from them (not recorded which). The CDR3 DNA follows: TGCGCCAGCAGCTTGGACGCACCGAATCAGCCCCAGCATTTT. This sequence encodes CASSLDAPNQPQHF.